The text below deals with one T cell receptor beta chain. The antigen remains unidentified. The data originate from a study of T cell responses to AZD1222 COVID-19 vaccine. Study results and caveats: The study identified only five to seven AZD1222 recipients as seropositive at baseline. Sampled repertoires all dated from after the peak T cell response.

The germline CDR1 and CDR2 sequences are MDHEN and SYDVKM. The J segment lost 5 bases and the V segment lost 10 bases, leaving 5 bases of the junction unmatched. The CDR3 consists of 13 residues. Assay used: immunoSEQ multiplex PCR; TCRdb lists only in-frame clones, some missing. This sample carries 150,000 or so clones, about 92% of them seen once, and the ten largest clones take 2.3%. The clonotype comes from an adult in good health. The chain carries TRBV28 and TRBJ2-2, with TRBD1 matching over 9 bases. The sequenced sample was peripheral blood, obtained on day 0 of AZD1222 vaccination. CDR3 sequence reads: CATSTGGTGELFF. The CDR3 DNA follows: TGTGCCACTTCGACAGGGGGAACCGGGGAGCTGTTTTTT.